The present TCR beta chain was sequenced within a study of OX40 agonist ivuxolimab in advanced cancers. Trimming pared 6 bases from V and 8 bases from J, leaving 8 bases between. CDR3 length equals 11 residues. CDR1 is LNHDA, CDR2 SQIVND, per germline (reference sequence). Sequenced by immunoSEQ multiplex PCR; TCRdb stores in-frame clones only, minus some. The sample lists roughly 58,000 clones; approximately 80% were seen once. This chain links TRBV19 with TRBJ2-1; D is undetermined. This specimen consisted of CD4+ or CD8+ T cells sorted from blood, obtained in a trial of the OX40 agonist ivuxolimab. The TCR was taken from an adult with an advanced solid tumor such as melanoma, head and neck, liver or kidney cancer. CDR3 residues: CASRLLDEQFF. As DNA, the CDR3 is TGTGCCAGTAGGCTTTTGGATGAGCAGTTCTTC.